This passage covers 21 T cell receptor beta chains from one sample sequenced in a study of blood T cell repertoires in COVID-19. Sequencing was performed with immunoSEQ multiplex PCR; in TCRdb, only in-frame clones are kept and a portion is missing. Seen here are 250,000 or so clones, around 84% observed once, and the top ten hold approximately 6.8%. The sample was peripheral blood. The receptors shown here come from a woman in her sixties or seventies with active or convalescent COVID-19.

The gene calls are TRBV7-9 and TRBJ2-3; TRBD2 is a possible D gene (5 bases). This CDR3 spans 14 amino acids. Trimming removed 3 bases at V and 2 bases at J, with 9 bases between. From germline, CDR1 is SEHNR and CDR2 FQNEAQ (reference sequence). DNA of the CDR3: TGTGCCAGCAGCTTTGGAGGAAACACAGATACGCAGTATTTT. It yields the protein CASSFGGNTDTQYF. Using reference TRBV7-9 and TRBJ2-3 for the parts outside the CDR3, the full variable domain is DTGVSQNPRHKITKRGQNVTFRCDPISEHNRLYWYRQTLGQGPEFLTYFQNEAQLEKSRLLSDRFSAERPKGSFSTLEIQRTEQGDSAMYLCASSFGGNTDTQYFGPGTRLTVL.

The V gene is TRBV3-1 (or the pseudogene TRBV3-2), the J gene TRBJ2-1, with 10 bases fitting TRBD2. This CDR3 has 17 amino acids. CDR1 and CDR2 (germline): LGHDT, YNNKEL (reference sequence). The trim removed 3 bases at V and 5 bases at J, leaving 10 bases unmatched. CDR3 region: CASSHRLAGAFDNEQFF. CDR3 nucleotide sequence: TGTGCCAGCAGCCACAGGCTAGCGGGGGCCTTCGACAATGAGCAGTTCTTC.

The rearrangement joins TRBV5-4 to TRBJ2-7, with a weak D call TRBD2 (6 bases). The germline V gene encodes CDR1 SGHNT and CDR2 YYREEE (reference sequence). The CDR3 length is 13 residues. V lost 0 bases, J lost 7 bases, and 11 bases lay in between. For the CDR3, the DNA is TGTGCCAGCAGCTTGGATGGCCGGGGGGAGCAGTACTTC. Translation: CASSLDGRGEQYF. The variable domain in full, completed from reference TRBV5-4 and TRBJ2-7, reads ETGVTQSPTHLIKTRGQQVTLRCSSQSGHNTVSWYQQALGQGPQFIFQYYREEENGRGNFPPRFSGLQFPNYSSELNVNALELDDSALYLCASSLDGRGEQYFGPGTRLTVT.

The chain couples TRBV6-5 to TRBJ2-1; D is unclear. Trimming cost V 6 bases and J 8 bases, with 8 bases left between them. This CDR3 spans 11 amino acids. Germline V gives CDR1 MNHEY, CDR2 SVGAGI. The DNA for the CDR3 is TGTGCCAGCAGGGCCATCTATGAGCAGTTCTTC. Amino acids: CASRAIYEQFF.

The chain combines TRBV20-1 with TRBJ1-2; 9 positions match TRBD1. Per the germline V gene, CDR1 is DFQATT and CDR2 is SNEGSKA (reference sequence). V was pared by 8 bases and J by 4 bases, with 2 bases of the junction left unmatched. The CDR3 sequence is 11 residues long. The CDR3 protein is CSTGGFYGYTF. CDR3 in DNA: TGCAGTACAGGGGGCTTCTATGGCTACACCTTC.

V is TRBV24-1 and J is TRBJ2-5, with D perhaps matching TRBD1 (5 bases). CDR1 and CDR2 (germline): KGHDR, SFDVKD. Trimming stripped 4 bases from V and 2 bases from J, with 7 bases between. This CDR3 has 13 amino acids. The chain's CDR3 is CATSDQGQETQYF. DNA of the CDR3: TGTGCCACCAGTGACCAGGGTCAAGAGACCCAGTACTTC.

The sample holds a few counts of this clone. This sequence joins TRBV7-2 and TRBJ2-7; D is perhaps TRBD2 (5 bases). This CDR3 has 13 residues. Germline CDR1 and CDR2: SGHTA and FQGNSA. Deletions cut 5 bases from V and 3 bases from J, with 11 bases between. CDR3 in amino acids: CASSTRTGYEQYF. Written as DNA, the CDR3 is TGTGCCAGCAGCACCCGGACTGGCTACGAGCAGTACTTC.

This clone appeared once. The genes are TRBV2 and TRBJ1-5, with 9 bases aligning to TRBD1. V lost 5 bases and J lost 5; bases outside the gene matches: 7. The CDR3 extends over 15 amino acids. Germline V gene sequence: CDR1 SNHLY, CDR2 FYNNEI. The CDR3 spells CASSIGQGTHQPQHF. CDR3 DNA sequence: TGTGCCAGCAGTATAGGACAGGGGACCCATCAGCCCCAGCATTTT.

CDR3 residues: CASSQEQGYEQYF. For the CDR3, the DNA is TGCGCCAGCAGCCAAGAACAGGGCTACGAGCAGTACTTC. The V and J genes are TRBV4-1 and TRBJ2-7; weak D call: TRBD1 (6 bases). Germline V gene data show CDR1 as MGHRA and CDR2 as YSYEKL. Between the trimmed V and J ends, which lost 0 bases and 3 bases, there was a span of 6 bases. The CDR3 extends over 13 amino acids.

CDR3 in amino acids: CASSSLTRGRGNTEAFF. The CDR3 DNA reads as TGTGCCAGCAGTTCCTTGACCAGGGGGCGGGGGAACACTGAAGCTTTCTTT. V usage is TRBV7-9 and J usage is TRBJ1-1; 8 positions match TRBD1. The V segment lost 6 bases and the J segment 1 base; nucleotides outside the gene matches: 13. The CDR3 covers 17 residues. The germline CDR1 and CDR2 sequences are SEHNR and FQNEAQ (reference sequence).

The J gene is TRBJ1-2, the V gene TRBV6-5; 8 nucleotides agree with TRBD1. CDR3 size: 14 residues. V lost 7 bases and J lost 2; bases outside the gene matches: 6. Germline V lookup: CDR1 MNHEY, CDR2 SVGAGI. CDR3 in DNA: TGTGCCAGCACTCGACAGGGGTGGAACTATGGCTACACCTTC. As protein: CASTRQGWNYGYTF.

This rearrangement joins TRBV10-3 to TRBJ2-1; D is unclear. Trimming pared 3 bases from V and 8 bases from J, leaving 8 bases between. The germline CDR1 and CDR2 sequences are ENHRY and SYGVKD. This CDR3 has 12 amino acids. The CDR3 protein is CAISDGGDEQFF. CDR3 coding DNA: TGTGCCATCAGTGACGGCGGCGATGAGCAGTTCTTC.

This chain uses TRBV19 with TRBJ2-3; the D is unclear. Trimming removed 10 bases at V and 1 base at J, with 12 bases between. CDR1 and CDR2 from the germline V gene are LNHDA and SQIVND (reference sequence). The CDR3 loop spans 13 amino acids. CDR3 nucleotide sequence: TGTGCCACCCAGATAACCGGCACAGATACGCAGTATTTT. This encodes CATQITGTDTQYF.

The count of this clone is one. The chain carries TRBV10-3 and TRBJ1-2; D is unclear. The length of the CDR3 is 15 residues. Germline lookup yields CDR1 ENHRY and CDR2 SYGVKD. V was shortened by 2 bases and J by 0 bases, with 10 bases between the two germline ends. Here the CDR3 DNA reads TGTGCCATCAGTGAGGAGGCGGCGACTAACTATGGCTACACCTTC. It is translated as CAISEEAATNYGYTF.

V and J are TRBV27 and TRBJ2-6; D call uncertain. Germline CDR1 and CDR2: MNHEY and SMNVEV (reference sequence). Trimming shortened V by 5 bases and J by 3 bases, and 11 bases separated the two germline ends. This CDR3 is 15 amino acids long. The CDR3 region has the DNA TGTGCCAGCAGTACACAGACCAATGGGGCCAACGTCCTGACTTTC. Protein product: CASSTQTNGANVLTF. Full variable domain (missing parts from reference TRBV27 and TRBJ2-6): EAQVTQNPRYLITVTGKKLTVTCSQNMNHEYMSWYRQDPGLGLRQIYYSMNVEVTDKGDVPEGYKVSRKEKRNFPLILESPSPNQTSLYFCASSTQTNGANVLTFGAGSRLTVL.

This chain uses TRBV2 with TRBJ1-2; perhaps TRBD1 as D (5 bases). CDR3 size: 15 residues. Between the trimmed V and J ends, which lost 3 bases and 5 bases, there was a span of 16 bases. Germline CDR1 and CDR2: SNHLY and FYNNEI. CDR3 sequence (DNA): TGTGCCAGCAGTGATTGGGATCAGGGAGGGTATGGCTACACCTTC. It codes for CASSDWDQGGYGYTF. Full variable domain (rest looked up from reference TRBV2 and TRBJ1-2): EPEVTQTPSHQVTQMGQEVILRCVPISNHLYFYWYRQILGQKVEFLVSFYNNEISEKSEIFDDQFSVERPDGSNFTLKIRSTKLEDSAMYFCASSDWDQGGYGYTFGSGTRLTVV.

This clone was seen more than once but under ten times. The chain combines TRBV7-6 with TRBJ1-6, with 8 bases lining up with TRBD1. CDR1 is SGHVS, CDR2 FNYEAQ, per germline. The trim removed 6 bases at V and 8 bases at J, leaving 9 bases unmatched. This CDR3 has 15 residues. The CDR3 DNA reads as TGTGCCAGCAGGCAAACGGACAGGGAGGATTCACCCCTCCACTTT. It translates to CASRQTDREDSPLHF.

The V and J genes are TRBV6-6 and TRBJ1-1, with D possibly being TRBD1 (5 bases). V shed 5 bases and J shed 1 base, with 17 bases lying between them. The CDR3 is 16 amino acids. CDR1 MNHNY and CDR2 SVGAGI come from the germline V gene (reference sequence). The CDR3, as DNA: TGTGCCAGCAGTGGGGGGATGATCGGGAGGAACACTGAAGCTTTCTTT. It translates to CASSGGMIGRNTEAFF.

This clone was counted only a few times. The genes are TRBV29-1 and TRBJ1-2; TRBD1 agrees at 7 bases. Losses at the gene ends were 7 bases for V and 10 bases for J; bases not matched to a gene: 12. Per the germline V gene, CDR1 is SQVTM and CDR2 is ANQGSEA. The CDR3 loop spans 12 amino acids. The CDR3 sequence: CSAGDRTRPYTF. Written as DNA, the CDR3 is TGCAGCGCTGGGGACAGAACCCGTCCCTACACCTTC.

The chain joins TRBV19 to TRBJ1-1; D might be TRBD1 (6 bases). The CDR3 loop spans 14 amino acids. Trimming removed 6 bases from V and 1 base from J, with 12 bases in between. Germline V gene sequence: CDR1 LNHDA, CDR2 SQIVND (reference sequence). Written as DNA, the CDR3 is TGTGCCAGTAGAAGGGGGTTATCGAACACTGAAGCTTTCTTT. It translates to CASRRGLSNTEAFF.

DNA of the CDR3: TGTGCCAGCACCCTGGCGGGGGGTGGTGGCTACACCTTC. Translating it yields CASTLAGGGGYTF. The rearrangement uses TRBV11-2 and TRBJ1-2; D is perhaps TRBD1 (5 bases). V gave up 7 bases and J gave up 7 bases, with 16 bases separating them. The CDR3 sequence is 13 residues long. Per germline, CDR1 SGHAT and CDR2 FQNNGV.